The rows below give T cell receptor beta chains drawn from one sample of a study of CD8 T cells in Susac syndrome. TCRdb reprocessed the immunoSEQ multiplex PCR reads via MiXCR and lists one record per CDR3 protein. The data show around 300,000 distinct CDR3 sequences, about 82% seen once. Sequencing was performed on CD8+ T cells from PBMCs. Receptors originate from a human donor with multiple sclerosis. The CDR3 runs from the conserved cysteine through the conserved F or W. The D gene is left open where the match is weak. The listing skips clone size in some rows; elsewhere it reads once, few, many or a size class.

abundance	j_gene	d_gene	v_gene	CDR3nt	CDR3aa
-	TRBJ2-5	TRBD1	TRBV6-2/TRBV6-3	TGTGCCAGCAGTTACTTGGGACAGATCCAAGAGACCCAGTACTTC	CASSYLGQIQETQYF
-	TRBJ2-1	-	TRBV27	TGTGCCAGCATCCCGAATAATATGGAGGGTTGGAATGAGCAGTTCTTC	CASIPNNMEGWNEQFF
once	TRBJ2-7	TRBD2	TRBV28	TGTGCCAGCAGTTTATCGCCTAGCGGGGGGGCTTGGTGGTACTTC	CASSLSPSGGAWWYF
-	TRBJ1-1	-	TRBV6-5	TGTGCCAGCAGTTACTCCCACTTGGGGGACACTGAAGCTTTCTTT	CASSYSHLGDTEAFF
-	TRBJ2-1	-	TRBV7-4	TGTGCCAGCACCGCCCATCTCCACTCCCTCTACAATGAGCAGTTCTTC	CASTAHLHSLYNEQFF
once	TRBJ2-3	-	TRBV5-6	TGTGCCAGCAGCTCCTCTCTTGACCCTGTCACAGATACGCAGTATTTT	CASSSSLDPVTDTQYF
-	TRBJ2-5	TRBD2	TRBV27	TGTGCCAGCAGTTTATTGGGACTAGCCTTTAACCTCCAAGAGACCCAGTACTTC	CASSLLGLAFNLQETQYF
-	TRBJ2-7	-	TRBV7-9	TGTGCCAGCAGCTTAGCGGCAGGCGAGCAGTACTTC	CASSLAAGEQYF
few	TRBJ2-1	TRBD1	TRBV7-2	TGTGCCAGCAGAACAGGGGGATACAATGAGCAGTTCTTC	CASRTGGYNEQFF
-	TRBJ2-1	TRBD2	TRBV7-6	TGTGCCAGCATCTCGGGGGGGCTCCACAATGAGCAGTTCTTC	CASISGGLHNEQFF
-	TRBJ2-3	-	TRBV24-1	TGTGCCACCAGTGATAGACTAGACCAAGATACGCAGTATTTT	CATSDRLDQDTQYF
-	TRBJ2-7	-	TRBV28	TGTGCCAGCAGTTTAAGAGACAGGTCCTACGAGCAGTACTTC	CASSLRDRSYEQYF
-	TRBJ1-1	-	TRBV19	TGTGCCAGTAGTGAAGACAGGTTGAACACTGAAGCTTTCTTT	CASSEDRLNTEAFF
-	TRBJ2-1	-	TRBV27	TGTGCCAGCAGTTTAGGCGTATGGACAAACAATGAGCAGTTCTTC	CASSLGVWTNNEQFF
-	TRBJ2-2	TRBD2	TRBV7-9	TGTGCCAGCAGCCCAACTAGCGGAGGGTCCACCGGGGAGCTGTTTTTT	CASSPTSGGSTGELFF
-	TRBJ1-2	TRBD1	TRBV20-1	TGCAGTGCTTGGACAGGGACTTATGGCTACACCTTC	CSAWTGTYGYTF
-	TRBJ2-2	-	TRBV4-1	TGCGCCAGCAGCCAAGTGGGGCCGGGTTCTCTTATGAACACCGGGGAGCTGTTTTTT	CASSQVGPGSLMNTGELFF
-	TRBJ1-3	-	TRBV27	TGTGCCAGCAGTTTATTTTTTGACGGCGGAAACACCATATATTTT	CASSLFFDGGNTIYF
-	TRBJ2-7	TRBD1	TRBV5-6	TGTGCCAGCAGCAACCGGACAGGAGACTACTACGAGCAGTACTTC	CASSNRTGDYYEQYF
once	TRBJ2-3	-	TRBV14	TGTGCCAGCAGCCACCCCTCGCGGGGCACAGATACGCAGTATTTT	CASSHPSRGTDTQYF
-	TRBJ1-1	TRBD1	TRBV7-2	TGTGCCAGCGGCCCAACCGGGACAGGGGGGAACACTGAAGCTTTCTTT	CASGPTGTGGNTEAFF
-	TRBJ1-1	-	TRBV11-2	TGTGCCAGCAGCTTTTCCAGAGACACTGAAGCTTTCTTT	CASSFSRDTEAFF
-	TRBJ2-5	-	TRBV10-2	TGCGCCAGCATCTCGGCTCACCAAGAGACCCAGTACTTC	CASISAHQETQYF
-	TRBJ2-1	-	TRBV5-1	TGCGCCAGCAGCTTTTTACAGGGCACCCTAGGAGATGAGCAGTTCTTC	CASSFLQGTLGDEQFF
-	TRBJ2-3	TRBD2	TRBV28	TGTGCCAGCAGTCCATTAAGCGGGAGGGGATTAAATACGCAGTATTTT	CASSPLSGRGLNTQYF
-	TRBJ1-1	-	TRBV27	TGTGCCAGCAGTTTAGAGCGGGGAAGTTGGACTGAAGCTTTCTTT	CASSLERGSWTEAFF